The clone carrying this T cell receptor beta chain has only a few counts. Its specificity is unknown. These data originate in a study of shared clonotypes between healthy human individuals. Study outcomes and limitations: Approximately 4.9% of naive CD4 clonotypes were shared across several donors.

Recent vaccinations or acute infections were absent in the healthy HIV-negative adult donors. Germline lookup yields CDR1 MNHEY and CDR2 SVGAGI. The CDR3 has 12 residues. V was clipped by 0 bases and J by 7 bases, with 6 bases between them. Repertoires were generated with immunoSEQ multiplex PCR, while TCRdb's copy carries only in-frame clones and drops some. This sample has roughly 1 million clones, with about 74% found just once. Sample: memory CD4+ T cells sorted from blood. Subset described: CD45RA-negative fraction. The sequence came from a man aged 18 to 29 in good health. The rearrangement joins TRBV6-5 to TRBJ1-1; D gene unclear. For the CDR3, the DNA is TGTGCCAGCAGTTACTCCAAGAGTGAAGCTTTCTTT. Its translation: CASSYSKSEAFF.